This entry features one TCR beta chain sequence. Antigen specificity is unknown. These data originate in a study of T-cell memory formation after mild COVID-19. Study-level background: Largely, TCR clusters stayed within a single donor. Study-wide findings and caveats: The finding that pre-infection memory included some responding clones suggested that cross-reactive memory joined. Contracting clones from day 15 to 85 showed balanced CD4/CD8; later expanders favored CD4+.

Barcoded TCR alpha and TCR beta cDNA libraries with UMIs came from 5'RACE using constant-segment primers. TCRdb recomputed calls from the 5' RACE reads with MiXCR, one row per CDR3 protein. The repertoire holds around 300,000 distinct CDR3 sequences, about a sixth seen once, with roughly 24% in the top ten. The sample comprised PBMCs or a T cell subset sorted from them (not recorded which). The TCR originated in a man younger than 35 who had mild COVID-19 (a few samples of this study predate the infection). Cell type and time point are not known.

CDR3 in DNA: TGTGCCAGCAGCCGGGGGTCCACAAACACCGGGGAGCTGTTTTTT. Translation: CASSRGSTNTGELFF. This chain uses TRBV4-2 with TRBJ2-2, with D perhaps given as TRBD1 or TRBD2 (5 bases each). This CDR3 comprises 15 residues. V lost 4 bases to trimming and J lost 2 bases, with 11 bases between them. Germline-derived CDR1 and CDR2 are LGHNA and YNFKEQ.